The clone carrying this T cell receptor beta chain was counted ten times or more. The data stem from a study of blood T cells in healthy people across ages. About the research overall: Template switching picked up about one barcoded beta molecule for each two T cells.

This CDR3 is 11 amino acids long. Per the germline V gene, CDR1 is DFQATT and CDR2 is SNEGSKA (reference sequence). Around 9 milliliters of peripheral blood were drawn from each donor into EDTA-treated tubes. Then a second PCR, running roughly 7 to 11 cycles, was carried out with a sample-barcoded 5' primer and a J-beta primer mix. The template-switch adaptor was a 5' adaptor with 12 random nucleotides. It tagged each cDNA molecule. TCRdb analysed the 5' RACE reads with MiXCR anew, one entry per CDR3 protein. The repertoire holds approximately 810,000 distinct CDR3 sequences, 29% seen once, with 17% in the top ten.

The TCR was taken from an elderly woman in good health. V is TRBV20-1 and J is TRBJ1-1, with D unclear. Sequenced material: blood. The CDR3 spells CSYYKNTEAFF. The CDR3 bases are TGCAGCTATTATAAGAACACTGAAGCTTTCTTT.